The 26 T cell receptor beta chains given below trace back to one sample, sequenced in a study of identical twins. TCRdb analysed the 5' RACE reads with MiXCR anew, one entry per CDR3 protein. In the table there are under 450,000 distinct CDR3 sequences, around 18% of which are singletons. The specimen sequenced was naive T cells sorted from blood. These receptors were taken from a man in his forties or fifties in good health.

This clonotype came up a few times. This chain uses TRBV6-5 with TRBJ2-1; 9 bases map to TRBD2. This CDR3 is 16 amino acids long. The ends lost 4 bases at V and 3 bases at J; junction bases unmatched: 7. Germline V lookup: CDR1 MNHEY, CDR2 SVGAGI. This chain's CDR3 is CASSLGLAGFYNEQFF. CDR3 DNA sequence: TGTGCCAGCAGTTTAGGCCTAGCGGGATTCTACAATGAGCAGTTCTTC.

The chain is built from TRBV6-1 and TRBJ2-5; 8 positions match TRBD1. V was pared by 8 bases and J by 1 base, with 3 bases of the junction left unmatched. The CDR3 extends over 13 amino acids. From germline, CDR1 is MNHNS and CDR2 SASEGT. In nucleotides, the CDR3 is TGTGCCAGCGCGGACAGGGTCCAAGAGACCCAGTACTTC. Translation: CASADRVQETQYF.

The V call is TRBV7-9, the J call TRBJ2-7, with D uncertain. The CDR3 consists of 14 residues. V lost 4 bases and J 2 bases, leaving 12 bases between the germline ends. Looked up from germline, CDR1 is SEHNR and CDR2 is FQNEAQ (reference sequence). The chain's CDR3 is CASSSDPTPYEQYF. CDR3 DNA: TGTGCCAGCAGCTCGGACCCGACTCCCTACGAGCAGTACTTC.

This clonotype was counted once. This may be a read error: a much more frequent sequence differs by one nucleotide. This chain uses TRBV20-1 with TRBJ2-1, with D perhaps matching TRBD1 (6 bases). Germline values: CDR1 DFQATT, CDR2 SNEGSKA (reference sequence). This CDR3 is 15 amino acids long. CDR3 nucleotide sequence: TGCAGTGCTAGAGAAACAGGGAAGGGCCGTCCTGAGAAGTTCTTC. Translation gives CSARETGKGRPEKFF.

This clonotype was counted only a few times. The chain employs TRBV5-5 and TRBJ2-5, with 12 bases fitting TRBD2. There are 16 residues in the CDR3. The germline CDR1 and CDR2 sequences are SGHKS and YYEKEE (reference sequence). J gave up 1 base and V 0 bases, and 1 base lay outside the gene matches. CDR3 in DNA: TGTGCCAGCAGCTTGGGGACTAGCGGGGTCCAAGAGACCCAGTACTTC. This sequence encodes CASSLGTSGVQETQYF. Full variable domain (remainder filled in from reference TRBV5-5 and TRBJ2-5): DAGVTQSPTHLIKTRGQQVTLRCSPISGHKSVSWYQQVLGQGPQFIFQYYEKEERGRGNFPDRFSARQFPNYSSELNVNALLLGDSALYLCASSLGTSGVQETQYFGPGTRLLVL.

This clonotype appeared a few times. V usage is TRBV27 and J usage is TRBJ2-1; D is perhaps TRBD2 (5 bases). The V gene's germline CDR1 is MNHEY and CDR2 SMNVEV (reference sequence). V was shortened by 3 bases and J by 0 bases, with 18 bases between the two germline ends. This CDR3 is 18 amino acids long. CDR3 sequence (DNA): TGTGCCAGCAGTTTCGTAGTAGGACTGCAAAGCTCCTACAATGAGCAGTTCTTC. It encodes CASSFVVGLQSSYNEQFF.

The chain combines TRBV7-2 with TRBJ1-2; 10 bases match TRBD1. V gave up 5 bases and J gave up 3 bases; unmatched junction bases: 6. This CDR3 has 15 amino acids. Germline V gene sequence: CDR1 SGHTA, CDR2 FQGNSA. The CDR3 is CASSLRQGADYGYTF. CDR3 in DNA: TGTGCCAGCAGCCTCCGACAGGGGGCTGACTATGGCTACACCTTC.

The chain joins TRBV5-1 to TRBJ2-7; TRBD2 agrees at 7 bases. The CDR3 is 15 amino acids. The trim removed 4 bases at V and 5 bases at J, leaving 12 bases unmatched. Germline CDR1 and CDR2: SGHRS and YFSETQ. This CDR3 reads CASSPEGRELNEQYF. CDR3 in DNA: TGCGCCAGCAGCCCGGAGGGGCGGGAGCTAAACGAGCAGTACTTC.

The sample holds a few counts of this clonotype. The chain couples TRBV12-3 or TRBV12-4 to TRBJ2-7, with 12 bases lining up with TRBD2. The CDR3 has 15 amino acids. With V trimmed by 6 bases and J by 3 bases, 6 bases remained unmatched. CDR3 in DNA: TGTGCCAGCAGGCGGACTAGCGGGACTCTCTACGAGCAGTACTTC. Amino acids: CASRRTSGTLYEQYF.

The chain uses TRBV5-1 and TRBJ2-1; weak D call: TRBD2 (6 bases). Per germline, CDR1 SGHRS and CDR2 YFSETQ. V was clipped by 3 bases and J by 5 bases, with 18 bases between them. CDR3 length: 16 residues. The DNA for the CDR3 is TGCGCCAGCAGCTCCGTCGGAGGGGTAGCGGACAATGAGCAGTTCTTC. Translated, it gives CASSSVGGVADNEQFF.

There are many counts of this clonotype. This rearrangement joins TRBV6-1 to TRBJ1-2; D call uncertain. The germline CDR1 and CDR2 sequences are MNHNS and SASEGT. V was pared by 0 bases and J by 8 bases, with 13 bases between. This CDR3 has 14 residues. CDR3 in amino acids: CASSEAHRGGGYTF. The CDR3 nucleotides are TGTGCCAGCAGTGAAGCTCACCGAGGAGGGGGCTACACCTTC.

The table lists this clonotype with a few counts. V and J are TRBV20-1 and TRBJ1-2, with no clear D. Germline V gives CDR1 DFQATT, CDR2 SNEGSKA (reference sequence). This CDR3 contains 12 residues. V lost 2 bases to trimming and J lost 2 bases, with 6 bases between them. CDR3 nucleotides: TGCAGTGCTAGACCTGCAAACTATGGCTACACCTTC. The encoded protein is CSARPANYGYTF.

The table lists this clonotype with a few counts. The chain recombines TRBV20-1 with TRBJ2-1, with D possibly TRBD2 on 5 matching bases. The CDR3 contains 12 residues. Germline values: CDR1 DFQATT, CDR2 SNEGSKA (reference sequence). V lost 3 bases, J lost 9 bases, and 12 bases lay in between. For the CDR3, the DNA is TGCAGTGCTAGCGACACTAGGACTGAGCAGTTCTTC. Its protein is CSASDTRTEQFF.

This clonotype came up a few times. This sequence joins TRBV29-1 and TRBJ2-5; D is perhaps TRBD1 or TRBD2 (5 bases each). The CDR3 is 14 residues long. V lost 4 bases and J lost 5, with 17 bases in between. Germline values: CDR1 SQVTM, CDR2 ANQGSEA. DNA of the CDR3: TGCAGCGTTGGACCGGGGCCCCTGGGGGAGACCCAGTACTTC. Amino acid sequence: CSVGPGPLGETQYF.

The V and J genes are TRBV25-1 and TRBJ2-7, with TRBD2 matching 11 bases. Looked up from germline, CDR1 is MGHDK and CDR2 is SYGVNS. The CDR3 sequence is 16 residues long. Germline trimming cut 1 base from V and 6 bases from J; bases unmatched to any gene: 8. This chain's CDR3 is CASSESLSGRASEQYF. CDR3 nucleotides: TGTGCCAGCAGTGAATCTCTTAGCGGGAGGGCCAGCGAGCAGTACTTC.

This clonotype occurred a few times. V is TRBV10-3 and J is TRBJ2-1; D not resolved. Germline CDR1 ENHRY, CDR2 SYGVKD. Trimming stripped 4 bases from V and 6 bases from J, with 7 bases between. The CDR3 has 12 amino acids. This chain's CDR3 is CAISASSNEQFF. CDR3 in DNA: TGTGCCATCAGTGCTAGTAGCAATGAGCAGTTCTTC.

This clonotype was observed a few times. The genes are TRBV4-2 and TRBJ2-1; TRBD2 aligns across 7 bases. Germline CDR1 reads LGHNA; CDR2 reads YNFKEQ. With V trimmed by 1 base and J by 3 bases, 6 bases remained unmatched. This CDR3 is 16 amino acids long. Here the CDR3 reads CASSQVWLAVYNEQFF. In DNA, the CDR3 is TGTGCCAGCAGCCAAGTGTGGCTAGCGGTCTACAATGAGCAGTTCTTC.

This CDR3 reads CASSQTRPGNEQFF. For the CDR3, the DNA is TGCGCCAGCAGCCAAACCCGGCCAGGGAATGAGCAGTTCTTC. The chain carries TRBV4-3 and TRBJ2-1; D is possibly TRBD1 (5 bases). Per the germline V gene, CDR1 is LGHNA and CDR2 is YSLEER. This CDR3 spans 14 amino acids. V lost 2 bases to trimming and J lost 7 bases, with 12 bases between them.

The chain joins TRBV7-8 to TRBJ2-7; 10 bases are a match to TRBD2. The length of the CDR3 is 17 residues. Germline-derived CDR1 and CDR2 are SGHVS and FQNEAQ. The J segment lost 2 bases and the V segment lost 1 base, leaving 8 bases of the junction unmatched. CDR3: CASSLGGSSGRPYEQYF. CDR3 DNA: TGTGCCAGCAGCTTAGGGGGCTCTAGCGGGAGACCCTACGAGCAGTACTTC.

This clonotype was observed many times. V and J are TRBV15 and TRBJ2-7; a possible D gene is TRBD2 (5 bases). CDR3 length equals 12 residues. V gave up 0 bases and J gave up 6 bases, with 6 bases separating them. Looked up from germline, CDR1 is LNHNV and CDR2 is YYDKDF (reference sequence). The CDR3 DNA follows: TGTGCCACCAGCAGAGAACGGGGCGAGCAGTACTTC. It yields the protein CATSRERGEQYF.

The sample holds a few counts of this clonotype. This rearrangement joins TRBV3-1 to TRBJ2-1; 8 bases map to TRBD2. Germline V gives CDR1 LGHDT, CDR2 YNNKEL (reference sequence). The CDR3 is 15 amino acids. The trim removed 4 bases at V and 4 bases at J, leaving 6 bases unmatched. CDR3 protein: CASSLSSGMYNEQFF. For the CDR3, the DNA is TGTGCCAGCAGCCTTAGTAGCGGGATGTACAATGAGCAGTTCTTC.

This clonotype was found many times. The chain combines TRBV4-3 with TRBJ2-5, with D perhaps matching TRBD2 (5 bases). The V and J ends lost 4 bases and 5 bases respectively, with 11 bases between them. Per the germline V gene, CDR1 is LGHNA and CDR2 is YSLEER. This CDR3 contains 13 residues. The CDR3 here is CASSREAGETQYF. The CDR3 DNA is TGCGCCAGCAGCCGAGAGGCGGGTGAGACCCAGTACTTC.

The rearrangement links TRBV21-1 to TRBJ2-1; the D call in the table, TRBD2, was not verified against the DNA. TRBV21-1 is an annotated pseudogene. The CDR3 length is 20 residues. CDR3: CASSKVGPAFDWCSYNEQFF. The CDR3 region has the DNA TGTGCCAGCAGCAAAGTCGGGCCGGCCTTTGATTGGTGTTCCTACAATGAGCAGTTCTTC.

This clonotype was counted between two and nine times. V is TRBV5-5 and J is TRBJ2-1; perhaps TRBD2 as D (6 bases). The CDR3 spans 14 residues. V dropped 3 bases and J dropped 9 bases, with 16 bases sitting between them. Germline CDR1 reads SGHKS; CDR2 reads YYEKEE (reference sequence). CDR3 DNA sequence: TGTGCCAGCAGCTCGAGCGGAGGGGTACGTGAGCAGTTCTTC. Translating it yields CASSSSGGVREQFF.

Ten or more counts support this clonotype. This sequence joins TRBV6-1 and TRBJ1-1; the D is unclear. V was trimmed by 4 bases and J by 0 bases, leaving 12 bases between them. Germline V gene data show CDR1 as MNHNS and CDR2 as SASEGT. The CDR3 extends over 15 amino acids. The CDR3 coding sequence is TGTGCCAGCAGTGTAGTCGGGGAGATGAACACTGAAGCTTTCTTT. It yields the protein CASSVVGEMNTEAFF.

The genes are TRBV20-1 and TRBJ1-6, with a possible D match to TRBD1 (6 bases). The germline V and J ends were trimmed by 7 bases and 10 bases, with 17 bases remaining between them. Per the germline V gene, CDR1 is DFQATT and CDR2 is SNEGSKA (reference sequence). This CDR3 is 13 amino acids long. CDR3 coding DNA: TGCAGTGGGGGGGCGCGACGTGACTCACCCCTCCACTTT. The encoded protein is CSGGARRDSPLHF.